The rows below give T cell receptor beta chains drawn from one sample of a study of T cell changes during pregnancy in multiple sclerosis. Some clones are missing from TCRdb's copy, which holds only in-frame ones; the method was immunoSEQ multiplex PCR. Found here are roughly 40,000 clones, around 90% of them singletons; the top ten hold 10% to 15%. The sample consisted of CD8+ T cells from peripheral blood mononuclear cells, taken in the first trimester of pregnancy. Receptors were obtained from a female donor with multiple sclerosis, enrolled in a pregnancy study. Both conserved end residues are part of each CDR3. A D gene is named only where the DNA matches it firmly. Only some rows state a clone size, as once, few, many or a class for expanded clones.

abundance,d_gene,v_gene,j_gene,CDR3nt,CDR3aa
medium-sized,TRBD1,TRBV4-1,TRBJ1-2,TGCGCCAGCAGCCACGTCCCAGGGGGCGGCTATGGCTACACCTTC,CASSHVPGGGYGYTF
.,.,TRBV11-2,TRBJ2-6,TGTGCCAGCAGCGGGACACCCGGGGCCAACGTCCTGACTTTC,CASSGTPGANVLTF
.,TRBD2,TRBV7-2,TRBJ2-7,TGTGCCAGCAGCTTATGGGACCGGGGGGGAGAGCAGTACTTC,CASSLWDRGGEQYF
.,.,TRBV9,TRBJ1-2,TGTGCCAGCAGCGGACAGGAAATTGGAGGTGGCTACACCTTC,CASSGQEIGGGYTF
.,.,TRBV11-2,TRBJ1-2,TGTGCCAGCAGCGACGACAGTTTCTATGGCTACACCTTC,CASSDDSFYGYTF
.,.,TRBV10-1,TRBJ1-6,TGCGCCAGCAGTGACCAGGCCCATTCACCCCTCCACTTT,CASSDQAHSPLHF
.,.,TRBV21-1,TRBJ1-5,TGTGCCAGCTGGATTGGGCATCAGCCCCAGCATTTT,CASWIGHQPQHF
.,.,TRBV27,TRBJ2-7,TGTGCCACTACGAACAGTCTCTACGAGCAGTACTTC,CATTNSLYEQYF
.,.,TRBV27,TRBJ1-4,TGTGCCAGCAGTTTCAGGGGCGAAAAACTGTTTTTT,CASSFRGEKLFF
few,.,TRBV9,TRBJ1-4,TGTGCCAGCAGCCCTGCAGGGGCGAGAGAAAAACTGTTTTTT,CASSPAGAREKLFF
few,.,TRBV12-5,TRBJ2-1,TGTGCTAGTGGTTTCCAGGGCAATGAGCAGTTCTTC,CASGFQGNEQFF
.,.,TRBV9,TRBJ2-7,TGTGCCAGCAGCGCCGAGAGGTTCAACTCCTACGAGCAGTACTTC,CASSAERFNSYEQYF
.,.,TRBV2,TRBJ2-1,TGTGCCAGCAGTGAAGGGGAGGTTTTCTACAATGAGCAGTTCTTC,CASSEGEVFYNEQFF
.,TRBD2,TRBV6-1,TRBJ2-2,TGTGCCAGCAGTGAAAGCGGGGGGGGGATCGGGGAGCTGTTTTTT,CASSESGGGIGELFF
.,TRBD1,TRBV5-1,TRBJ1-2,TGCGCCAGCAGCTCCCGGGACAGGGGGCGATATGGCTACACCTTC,CASSSRDRGRYGYTF
.,.,TRBV25-1,TRBJ2-7,TGTGCCAGCAGTGAATCGGGTCACGAGCAGTACTTC,CASSESGHEQYF
.,.,TRBV19,TRBJ2-7,TGTGCCAGTAGCGGTACAGGGTACGAGCAGTACTTC,CASSGTGYEQYF
.,.,TRBV19,TRBJ2-2,TGTGCCAGTACCTATAGAACCGGGGAGCTGTTTTTT,CASTYRTGELFF
.,.,TRBV19,TRBJ1-1,TGTGCCAGTACCCCCCTTTTGGGGGACACTCCGAACACTGAAGCTTTCTTT,CASTPLLGDTPNTEAFF
few,TRBD1,TRBV15,TRBJ1-6,TGTGCCACCAGCAGAGATGGGGACAGTTCACCCCTCCACTTT,CATSRDGDSSPLHF
.,.,TRBV29-1,TRBJ2-7,TGCAGCGCCGAGGTCGGGAGCTACGAGCAGTACTTC,CSAEVGSYEQYF
once,.,TRBV13,TRBJ2-7,TGTGCCAGTAGATTACGGGGGTCGGGGAACTCCTACGAGCAGTACTTC,CASRLRGSGNSYEQYF
.,.,TRBV7-3,TRBJ1-2,TGTGCCAGCAGGACCCGCAAAACGGAGGCGATCTATGGCTACACCTTC,CASRTRKTEAIYGYTF
once,TRBD2,TRBV27,TRBJ2-5,TGTGCCAGCAGTGGACTAGCGGGGGGGGTAGAGACCCAGTACTTC,CASSGLAGGVETQYF
.,TRBD1,TRBV9,TRBJ2-3,TGTGCCAGCAGCGTAGCGGTTGGGACAGATCAAACCTATAGCACAGATACGCAGTATTTT,CASSVAVGTDQTYSTDTQYF
.,TRBD2,TRBV2,TRBJ2-5,TGTGCCAGCAGTTCAGCGGGGGGGCTCGCCGAGACCCAGTACTTC,CASSSAGGLAETQYF
.,TRBD2,TRBV6-6,TRBJ2-1,TGTGCCAGCAGTTACTCTGTGACTAGCGGTTACAATGAGCAGTTCTTC,CASSYSVTSGYNEQFF
.,.,TRBV27,TRBJ2-7,TGTGCCAGCAACCCGGGGGTCGGATACGAGCAGTACTTC,CASNPGVGYEQYF